Given below is one T cell receptor beta chain in context. The record originates from a study of blood T cell repertoires in COVID-19. Original data processing: Quantification of nucleated cells was approximated via reference gene primer amplification. Libraries were prepared by immunoSEQ multiplex PCR; TCRdb keeps only in-frame clonotypes and omits some of them. The V and J calls and clone size come from that table; D and trimming were worked out from the DNA. The sample includes approximately 100,000 clones, 71% of them seen just once. CDR1 is MNHEY, CDR2 SMNVEV, per germline (reference sequence). The CDR3 loop spans 11 amino acids. Deletions cut 3 bases from V and 5 bases from J, with 4 bases between.

The source of this sequence is a human donor with acute or convalescent COVID-19. The donor label of this sample is uncertain. V usage is TRBV27 and J usage is TRBJ2-5, with D hard to call. The material sequenced was peripheral blood. DNA of the CDR3: TGTGCCAGCAGTTTCCTGGAGACCCAGTACTTC. This encodes CASSFLETQYF.